This is a list of T cell receptor beta chains from one sample in a study of blood T cells in healthy people across ages. TCRdb used MiXCR to reprocess the 5' RACE reads, holding one entry per CDR3 protein. This table has hundreds of thousands of distinct CDR3 sequences, roughly 25% appearing once. This sample also appeared in a second study, on T cells of mothers and their children.

The material sequenced was blood. Receptors originate from a boy between 10 and 17 years old in good health. Each CDR3 is given with its conserved first and last residue. Each record gives: V gene, D gene, clone size, J gene, CDR3 protein, CDR3 DNA. A D gene is named only where the DNA matches it firmly. Clone size is not always given. Where it is, it says once, few, many or a class for expanded clones.

V: TRBV4-2; D: TRBD1; size: few; J: TRBJ2-7; CDR3: CASSPLDGTGSYEQYF; DNA: TGTGCCAGCAGCCCCCTCGATGGGACAGGGAGCTACGAGCAGTACTTC
V: TRBV11-2; D: .; size: .; J: TRBJ2-2; CDR3: CANSAGRTGELFF; DNA: TGTGCCAACAGCGCCGGGCGCACCGGGGAGCTGTTTTTT
V: TRBV4-1; D: TRBD1; size: few; J: TRBJ2-5; CDR3: CASSRRQGRETQYF; DNA: TGCGCCAGCAGCCGCAGACAGGGGAGGGAGACCCAGTACTTC
V: TRBV5-6; D: .; size: many; J: TRBJ1-1; CDR3: CASSLAGGSTEAFF; DNA: TGTGCCAGCAGCTTGGCCGGAGGGAGCACTGAAGCTTTCTTT
V: TRBV25-1; D: TRBD2; size: .; J: TRBJ2-5; CDR3: CASSVASGIVPGQETQYF; DNA: TGTGCCAGCAGTGTCGCTAGCGGGATCGTTCCGGGGCAAGAGACCCAGTACTTC
V: TRBV2; D: .; size: once; J: TRBJ2-3; CDR3: CASSVKRLGPNTDTQYF; DNA: TGTGCCAGCAGTGTCAAAAGATTGGGACCAAACACAGATACGCAGTATTTT
V: TRBV5-1; D: TRBD2; size: many; J: TRBJ2-7; CDR3: CASSASGASSYEQYF; DNA: TGCGCCAGCAGCGCCAGCGGGGCAAGCTCCTACGAGCAGTACTTC
V: TRBV12-3/TRBV12-4; D: .; size: .; J: TRBJ2-1; CDR3: CADANGVSSYNEQFF; DNA: TGTGCGGACGCAAACGGAGTCTCCTCCTACAATGAGCAGTTCTTC
V: TRBV6-1; D: TRBD1; size: once; J: TRBJ1-6; CDR3: CASRTGTGDSPLHF; DNA: TGTGCCAGCCGGACCGGGACAGGGGATTCACCCCTCCACTTT
V: TRBV20-1; D: .; size: .; J: TRBJ2-5; CDR3: CSALMGGRETQYF; DNA: TGCAGTGCCTTGATGGGGGGCCGAGAGACCCAGTACTTC
V: TRBV2; D: .; size: .; J: TRBJ2-5; CDR3: CASSDFAETQYF; DNA: TGTGCCAGCAGTGACTTCGCGGAGACCCAGTACTTC
V: TRBV7-9; D: .; size: .; J: TRBJ1-1; CDR3: CASSPPGGHTEAFF; DNA: TGTGCCAGCAGCCCACCGGGGGGGCACACTGAAGCTTTCTTT
V: TRBV12-3/TRBV12-4; D: TRBD1; size: .; J: TRBJ2-5; CDR3: CASSTGQDKQETQYF; DNA: TGTGCCAGCAGTACCGGACAGGATAAACAAGAGACCCAGTACTTC
V: TRBV20-1; D: TRBD1; size: .; J: TRBJ2-1; CDR3: CSVRQGSVDEQFF; DNA: TGCAGTGTCAGACAGGGAAGTGTCGATGAGCAGTTCTTC
V: TRBV9; D: TRBD1; size: few; J: TRBJ2-7; CDR3: CASSGGDRGDYEQYF; DNA: TGTGCCAGCAGCGGGGGGGACAGGGGCGACTACGAGCAGTACTTC
V: TRBV5-5; D: .; size: few; J: TRBJ1-2; CDR3: CASSLAGARGGYTF; DNA: TGTGCCAGCTCCCTTGCGGGGGCTAGAGGTGGCTACACCTTC
V: TRBV11-3; D: TRBD1; size: few; J: TRBJ1-2; CDR3: CASSRGGWGYGYTF; DNA: TGTGCCAGCAGCCGAGGGGGCTGGGGCTATGGCTACACCTTC
V: TRBV6-6; D: .; size: .; J: TRBJ1-4; CDR3: CASRKATNEKLFF; DNA: TGTGCCAGCAGAAAGGCAACTAATGAAAAACTGTTTTTT
V: TRBV2; D: .; size: .; J: TRBJ2-1; CDR3: CATQDGYNEQFF; DNA: TGTGCCACCCAAGACGGTTACAATGAGCAGTTCTTC
V: TRBV4-1; D: .; size: .; J: TRBJ2-7; CDR3: CASSQGELLEQYF; DNA: TGCGCCAGCAGCCAAGGGGAGCTACTCGAGCAGTACTTC
V: TRBV29-1; D: .; size: .; J: TRBJ1-2; CDR3: CSVGSMDGYTF; DNA: TGCAGCGTAGGGTCGATGGATGGCTACACCTTC
V: TRBV29-1; D: TRBD1; size: .; J: TRBJ2-3; CDR3: CSVEQQGLGTDTQYF; DNA: TGCAGCGTTGAACAACAGGGGTTGGGCACAGATACGCAGTATTTT
V: TRBV7-6; D: .; size: .; J: TRBJ1-3; CDR3: CASSARGAENTIYF; DNA: TGTGCCAGCTCCGCCCGAGGGGCAGAAAACACCATATATTTT
V: TRBV25-1; D: .; size: .; J: TRBJ2-2; CDR3: CASSQGGDTGELFF; DNA: TGTGCCAGCAGTCAGGGGGGGGACACCGGGGAGCTGTTTTTT
V: TRBV7-9; D: .; size: few; J: TRBJ1-1; CDR3: CASSPGTLYAFF; DNA: TGTGCCAGCAGCCCCGGGACTTTGTATGCTTTCTTT
V: TRBV19; D: .; size: few; J: TRBJ2-7; CDR3: CASSIAQGYEQYF; DNA: TGTGCCAGTAGTATAGCACAGGGCTACGAGCAGTACTTC
V: TRBV29-1; D: .; size: many; J: TRBJ1-2; CDR3: CSVGVNYGYTF; DNA: TGCAGCGTTGGGGTAAACTATGGCTACACCTTC
V: TRBV28; D: .; size: .; J: TRBJ1-4; CDR3: CASSTGFWVVGNEKLFF; DNA: TGTGCCAGCAGTACAGGGTTTTGGGTGGTTGGTAATGAAAAACTGTTTTTT
V: TRBV11-1; D: .; size: few; J: TRBJ2-5; CDR3: CASSTGDSRYQETQYF; DNA: TGTGCCAGCAGCACGGGGGACAGCCGGTACCAAGAGACCCAGTACTTC
V: TRBV11-2; D: .; size: few; J: TRBJ2-5; CDR3: CASRRDMNQYF; DNA: TGTGCCAGCAGACGGGATATGAACCAGTACTTC
V: TRBV3-1; D: .; size: .; J: TRBJ1-4; CDR3: CASSQIREGEKLFF; DNA: TGTGCCAGCAGCCAAATCCGGGAGGGAGAAAAACTGTTTTTT
V: TRBV12-3/TRBV12-4; D: .; size: few; J: TRBJ1-2; CDR3: CASSLESSGYTF; DNA: TGTGCCAGCAGTTTAGAATCCAGCGGCTACACCTTC
V: TRBV7-2; D: .; size: .; J: TRBJ1-4; CDR3: CASRLGASTNEKLFF; DNA: TGTGCCAGCAGACTCGGGGCTTCAACTAATGAAAAACTGTTTTTT
V: TRBV6-2/TRBV6-3; D: TRBD1; size: .; J: TRBJ1-6; CDR3: CASSYSGTVRSPLHF; DNA: TGTGCCAGCAGTTACTCCGGGACAGTGCGTTCACCCCTCCACTTT
V: TRBV4-1; D: .; size: .; J: TRBJ2-7; CDR3: CASSQIQDLYEQYF; DNA: TGCGCCAGCAGCCAAATCCAAGACCTCTACGAGCAGTACTTC
V: TRBV21-1; D: .; size: few; J: TRBJ1-2; CDR3: CASSKALNGDISGYTF; DNA: TGTGCCAGCAGCAAAGCGTTGAACGGTGACATTTCTGGCTACACCTTC
V: TRBV6-4; D: TRBD2; size: few; J: TRBJ2-3; CDR3: CASSDGLAPSTDTQYF; DNA: TGTGCCAGCAGTGACGGACTAGCGCCTAGCACAGATACGCAGTATTTT
V: TRBV6-6; D: .; size: few; J: TRBJ2-3; CDR3: CASSYPRGSTDTQYF; DNA: TGTGCCAGCAGTTACCCCCGGGGGAGCACAGATACGCAGTATTTT
V: TRBV28; D: .; size: few; J: TRBJ2-3; CDR3: CASRRLDSPTSTDTQYF; DNA: TGTGCCAGCAGGCGACTCGACAGCCCGACCAGCACAGATACGCAGTATTTT
V: TRBV4-1; D: .; size: .; J: TRBJ2-1; CDR3: CASSPGTPDEQFF; DNA: TGCGCCAGCAGCCCCGGGACACCCGATGAGCAGTTCTTC
V: TRBV10-3; D: .; size: .; J: TRBJ2-3; CDR3: CAISDGAEGADTQYF; DNA: TGTGCCATCAGTGATGGGGCAGAGGGTGCGGATACGCAGTATTTT
V: TRBV15; D: TRBD2; size: .; J: TRBJ2-7; CDR3: CATSRDPPLAGVYEQYF; DNA: TGTGCCACCAGCAGAGATCCTCCGCTAGCGGGAGTGTACGAGCAGTACTTC
V: TRBV5-6; D: .; size: .; J: TRBJ2-1; CDR3: CASSLKKVSYNEQFF; DNA: TGTGCCAGCAGCCTGAAGAAAGTATCCTACAATGAGCAGTTCTTC
V: TRBV3-1; D: TRBD2; size: few; J: TRBJ2-2; CDR3: CASSPQNSGSEVGELFF; DNA: TGTGCCAGCAGCCCTCAAAATAGCGGGAGTGAGGTCGGGGAGCTGTTTTTT
V: TRBV20-1; D: .; size: few; J: TRBJ2-7; CDR3: CSAMDPRSSYEQYF; DNA: TGCAGTGCCATGGACCCCCGGAGCTCCTACGAGCAGTACTTC